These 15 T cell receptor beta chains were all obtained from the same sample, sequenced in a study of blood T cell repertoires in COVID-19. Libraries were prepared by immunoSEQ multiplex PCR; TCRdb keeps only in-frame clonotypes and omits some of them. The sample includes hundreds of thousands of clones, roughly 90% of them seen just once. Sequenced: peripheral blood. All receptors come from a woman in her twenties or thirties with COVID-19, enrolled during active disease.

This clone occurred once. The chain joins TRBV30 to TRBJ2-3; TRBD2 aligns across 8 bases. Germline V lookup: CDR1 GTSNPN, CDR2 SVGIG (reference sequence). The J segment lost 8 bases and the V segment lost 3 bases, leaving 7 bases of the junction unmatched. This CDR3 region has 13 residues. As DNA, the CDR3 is TGTGCCTGGAGCCGAGCGGGAGTGGTTACGCAGTATTTT. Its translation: CAWSRAGVVTQYF.

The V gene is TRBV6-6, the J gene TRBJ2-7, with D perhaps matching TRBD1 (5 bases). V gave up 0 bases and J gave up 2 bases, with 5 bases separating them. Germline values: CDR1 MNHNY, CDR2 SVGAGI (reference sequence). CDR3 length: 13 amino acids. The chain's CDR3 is CASSYSRAYEQYF. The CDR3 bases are TGTGCCAGCAGTTACTCCAGGGCCTACGAGCAGTACTTC.

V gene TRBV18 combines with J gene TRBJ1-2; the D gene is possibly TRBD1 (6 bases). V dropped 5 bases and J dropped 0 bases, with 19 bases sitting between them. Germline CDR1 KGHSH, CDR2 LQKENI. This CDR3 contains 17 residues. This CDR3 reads CASSATGRGGANYGYTF. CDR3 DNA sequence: TGTGCCAGCTCAGCTACAGGGAGAGGTGGTGCTAACTATGGCTACACCTTC. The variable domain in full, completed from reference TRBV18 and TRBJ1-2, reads NAGVMQNPRHLVRRRGQEARLRCSPMKGHSHVYWYRQLPEEGLKFMVYLQKENIIDESGMPKERFSAEFPKEGPSILRIQQVVRGDSAAYFCASSATGRGGANYGYTFGSGTRLTVV.

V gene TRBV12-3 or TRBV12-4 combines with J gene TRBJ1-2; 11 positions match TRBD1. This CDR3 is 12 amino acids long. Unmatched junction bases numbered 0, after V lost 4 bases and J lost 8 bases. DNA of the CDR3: TGTGCCAGCAGTTGGACAGGGGGCGGCTACACCTTC. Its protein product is CASSWTGGGYTF.

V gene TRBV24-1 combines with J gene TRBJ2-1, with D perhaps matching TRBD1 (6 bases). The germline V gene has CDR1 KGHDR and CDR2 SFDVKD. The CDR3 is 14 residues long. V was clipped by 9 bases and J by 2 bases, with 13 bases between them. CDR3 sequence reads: CATQVGGAYNEQFF. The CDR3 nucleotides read TGTGCCACCCAAGTAGGGGGAGCCTACAATGAGCAGTTCTTC.

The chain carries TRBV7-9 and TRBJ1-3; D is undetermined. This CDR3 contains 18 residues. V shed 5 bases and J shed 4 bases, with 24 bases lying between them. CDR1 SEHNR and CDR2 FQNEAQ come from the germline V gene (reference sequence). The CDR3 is CASSPSGLLGRVGNTIYF. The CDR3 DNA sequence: TGTGCCAGCAGCCCAAGTGGGTTGTTAGGTCGGGTCGGAAACACCATATATTTT.

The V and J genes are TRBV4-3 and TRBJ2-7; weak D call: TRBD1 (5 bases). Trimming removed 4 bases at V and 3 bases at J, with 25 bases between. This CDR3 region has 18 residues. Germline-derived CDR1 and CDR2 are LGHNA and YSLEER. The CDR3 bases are TGCGCCAGCAGCCCGGACCTCCCCTTAAAGGACATTGTCTACGAGCAGTACTTC. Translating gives CASSPDLPLKDIVYEQYF.

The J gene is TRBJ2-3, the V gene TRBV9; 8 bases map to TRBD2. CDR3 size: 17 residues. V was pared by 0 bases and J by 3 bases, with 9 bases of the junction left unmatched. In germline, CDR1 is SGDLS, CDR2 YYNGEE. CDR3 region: CASSVDPGAGGTDTQYF. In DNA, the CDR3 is TGTGCCAGCAGCGTAGATCCCGGGGCGGGAGGAACAGATACGCAGTATTTT.

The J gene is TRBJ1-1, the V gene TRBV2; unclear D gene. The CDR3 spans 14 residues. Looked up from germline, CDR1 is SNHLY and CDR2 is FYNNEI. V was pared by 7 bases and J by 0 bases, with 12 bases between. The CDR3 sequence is CASMGGLMNTEAFF. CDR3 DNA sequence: TGTGCCAGCATGGGTGGACTCATGAACACTGAAGCTTTCTTT.

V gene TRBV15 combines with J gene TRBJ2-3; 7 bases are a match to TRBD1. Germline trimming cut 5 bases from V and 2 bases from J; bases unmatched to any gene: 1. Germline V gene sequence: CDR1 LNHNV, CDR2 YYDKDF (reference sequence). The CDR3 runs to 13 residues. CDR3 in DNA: TGTGCCACCAGCGACAGGGTCACAGATACGCAGTATTTT. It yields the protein CATSDRVTDTQYF.

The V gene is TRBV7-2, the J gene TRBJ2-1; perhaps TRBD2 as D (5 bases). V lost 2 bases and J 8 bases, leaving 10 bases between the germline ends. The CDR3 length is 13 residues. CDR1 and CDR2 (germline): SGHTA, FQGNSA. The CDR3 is CASSLIGVDEQFF. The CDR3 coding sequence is TGTGCCAGCAGCTTAATCGGGGTCGATGAGCAGTTCTTC.

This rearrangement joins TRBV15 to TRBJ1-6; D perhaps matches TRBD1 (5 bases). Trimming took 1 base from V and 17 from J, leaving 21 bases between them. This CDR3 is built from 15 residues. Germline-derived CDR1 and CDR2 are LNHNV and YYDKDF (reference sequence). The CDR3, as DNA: TGTGCCACCAGCAGAGGAGCACAGGACCCCCGGTTGGTCCACTTT. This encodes CATSRGAQDPRLVHF.

As DNA, the CDR3 is TGCGCCAGCAGCCAAGACAGGGCCGTGGACTATGGCTACACCTTC. Protein: CASSQDRAVDYGYTF. The chain combines TRBV4-1 with TRBJ1-2, with D possibly being TRBD1 (5 bases). CDR1 is MGHRA, CDR2 YSYEKL, per germline. CDR3 length equals 15 residues. Trimming left V 0 bases short and J 3 bases short, with 11 bases between.

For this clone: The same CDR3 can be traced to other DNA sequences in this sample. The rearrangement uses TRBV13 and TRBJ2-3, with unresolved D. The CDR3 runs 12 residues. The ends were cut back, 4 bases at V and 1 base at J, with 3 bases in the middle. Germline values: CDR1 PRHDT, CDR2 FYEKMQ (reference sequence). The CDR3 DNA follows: TGTGCCAGCAGCTCGGGCACAGATACGCAGTATTTT. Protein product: CASSSGTDTQYF.

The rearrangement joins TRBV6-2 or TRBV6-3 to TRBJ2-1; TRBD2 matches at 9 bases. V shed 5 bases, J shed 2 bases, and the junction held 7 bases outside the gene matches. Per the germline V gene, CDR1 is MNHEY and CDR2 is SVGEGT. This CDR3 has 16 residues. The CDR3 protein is CASSRTSGWTYNEQFF. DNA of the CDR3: TGTGCCAGCAGTCGTACTAGCGGGTGGACCTACAATGAGCAGTTCTTC.